These 29 T cell receptor beta chains originate from one sample sequenced in a study of shared clonotypes between healthy human individuals. Assay used: immunoSEQ multiplex PCR; TCRdb lists only in-frame clones, some missing. The sample contains over a million clones, under 80% of which appear only once. Source material: memory CD4+ T cells sorted from blood. Specified subset: CD45RA-negative fraction. The source of these receptors is a man aged 18 to 29 in good health.

The rearrangement uses TRBV29-1 and TRBJ2-3; perhaps TRBD1 as D (6 bases). Deletions cut 4 bases from V and 1 base from J, with 9 bases between. Germline lookup yields CDR1 SQVTM and CDR2 ANQGSEA. The CDR3 is 13 residues long. CDR3 in amino acids: CSVGTGRTDTQYF. The CDR3 region has the DNA TGCAGCGTTGGAACAGGGCGCACAGATACGCAGTATTTT.

The CDR3 loop reads CASSRQENTGELFF. DNA for the CDR3: TGTGCCAGCAGCAGACAAGAAAACACCGGGGAGCTGTTTTTT. The chain recombines TRBV5-4 with TRBJ2-2, with D unclear. This CDR3 contains 14 residues. CDR1 is SGHNT and CDR2 is YYREEE in the germline V gene (reference sequence). V was clipped by 4 bases and J by 2 bases, with 9 bases between them.

This clone occurred a few times. The chain joins TRBV6-6 to TRBJ1-1; no reliable D call. Germline V gene sequence: CDR1 MNHNY, CDR2 SVGAGI (reference sequence). Trimming removed 2 bases from V and 1 base from J, with 8 bases in between. The CDR3 loop spans 14 amino acids. CDR3 nucleotide sequence: TGTGCCAGCAGTTACAATCCAGGGAACACTGAAGCTTTCTTT. Encoded protein: CASSYNPGNTEAFF.

In this sample, this clone turned up once. The rearrangement links TRBV2 to TRBJ1-4; D is possibly TRBD1 (6 bases). The CDR3 covers 13 residues. The germline CDR1 and CDR2 sequences are SNHLY and FYNNEI. Trimming stripped 8 bases from V and 3 bases from J, with 10 bases between. The CDR3 nucleotides are TGTGCCAGCTTCGACAGGCCTAATGAAAAACTGTTTTTT. Translation: CASFDRPNEKLFF.

This clone was recorded once. The chain joins TRBV25-1 to TRBJ2-7, with D possibly matching TRBD2 (5 bases). Germline V CDR1 and CDR2: MGHDK, SYGVNS. The V end was cut by 4 bases, the J end by 0 bases, with 13 bases between. The CDR3 length is 15 residues. The CDR3 DNA sequence: TGTGCCAGCAGTGCTGGACTGATGAGCTCCTACGAGCAGTACTTC. Translating it yields CASSAGLMSSYEQYF.

The chain couples TRBV18 to TRBJ2-7; 10 bases map to TRBD2. V dropped 4 bases and J dropped 0; count of bases not matched to a gene: 0. The CDR3 spans 14 residues. CDR1 is KGHSH, CDR2 LQKENI, per germline. The CDR3 DNA reads TGTGCCAGCTCACGGACTAGCGGCTCCTACGAGCAGTACTTC. Translating it yields CASSRTSGSYEQYF.

The rearrangement links TRBV5-1 to TRBJ2-5; D may correspond to TRBD1 or TRBD2 (5 bases each). Trimming left V 3 bases short and J 6 bases short, with 18 bases between. Germline CDR1 reads SGHRS; CDR2 reads YFSETQ. The CDR3 extends over 15 amino acids. The CDR3 DNA reads TGCGCCAGCAGCTCCGACCGAGGATGGGACCAGACCCAGTACTTC. The encoded protein is CASSSDRGWDQTQYF.

The chain is built from TRBV30 and TRBJ2-3; 8 nucleotides align to TRBD1. V dropped 0 bases and J dropped 6; count of bases not matched to a gene: 8. Germline-derived CDR1 and CDR2 are GTSNPN and SVGIG (reference sequence). The CDR3 covers 15 residues. The CDR3 loop reads CAWSVTRQGSDTQYF. As DNA, the CDR3 is TGTGCCTGGAGTGTAACGAGACAGGGGAGTGATACGCAGTATTTT.

In DNA form, the CDR3 reads TGTGCCAGCTCACCACCCCTGGGGATGAACACTGAAGCTTTCTTT. Translated: CASSPPLGMNTEAFF. The chain has TRBV18 and TRBJ1-1; D remains unclear. CDR1 and CDR2 (germline): KGHSH, LQKENI. V lost 0 bases and J 0 bases, leaving 8 bases between the germline ends. CDR3 length: 15 amino acids.

This clone occurred once. This CDR3 reads CASSKVEEPTGTSGNTIYF. CDR3 DNA: TGTGCCAGCAGCAAAGTGGAGGAGCCGACAGGGACTTCTGGAAACACCATATATTTT. The chain is built from TRBV21-1 and TRBJ1-3; whether TRBD1, the table's D call, matches the DNA was not checked. TRBV21-1 has pseudogene status. CDR3 length: 19 amino acids.

Only a few counts were recorded for this clone. This may come from a read error, since a much larger clone is one base off. This specimen includes other DNA sequences encoding the same CDR3. This chain uses TRBV30 with TRBJ1-2; D is uncertain. Germline V gene sequence: CDR1 GTSNPN, CDR2 SVGIG (reference sequence). The CDR3 totals 11 residues. Trimming cost V 0 bases and J 8 bases, with 7 bases left between them. CDR3 in amino acids: CAWSVLLGYTF. In DNA form, the CDR3 reads TGTGCCTGGAGTGTACTTTTGGGCTACACCTTC.

The chain combines TRBV7-9 with TRBJ1-2, with D possibly being TRBD1 (5 bases). V was clipped by 1 base and J by 7 bases, with 13 bases between them. CDR3 length equals 14 residues. Germline CDR1 SEHNR, CDR2 FQNEAQ (reference sequence). DNA for the CDR3: TGTGCCAGCAGCTTAGAAGGCAGGGCGGGTGGCTACACCTTC. Protein sequence: CASSLEGRAGGYTF.

As regards this clone: Other DNA variants within this sample encode the same CDR3. Here the CDR3 DNA reads TGTGCCAGCAGCTTAGTGGGGGACAGTAATCAGCCCCAGCATTTT. Amino acid sequence: CASSLVGDSNQPQHF. This chain links TRBV7-9 with TRBJ1-5; TRBD1 aligns across 7 bases. The CDR3 is 15 amino acids. Germline V lookup: CDR1 SEHNR, CDR2 FQNEAQ (reference sequence). V dropped 1 base and J dropped 4; count of bases not matched to a gene: 4.

The chain is built from TRBV4-2 and TRBJ1-1, with D uncertain. From germline, CDR1 is LGHNA and CDR2 YNFKEQ. The ends were cut back, 5 bases at V and 1 base at J, with 8 bases in the middle. The CDR3 sequence is 13 residues long. In DNA form, the CDR3 reads TGTGCCAGCAGCTACCGACAGAACACTGAAGCTTTCTTT. It encodes CASSYRQNTEAFF.

The V call is TRBV5-1, the J call TRBJ2-7; 10 bases map to TRBD2. CDR1 and CDR2 (germline): SGHRS, YFSETQ. The CDR3 has 18 residues. The junction had 16 bases not matched to a gene; V was cut back by 3 bases and J by 4 bases. DNA of the CDR3: TGCGCCAGCAGCTCCTTGTACCAGGGGACTAGCGTGGCTTACGAGCAGTACTTC. Its translation is CASSSLYQGTSVAYEQYF.

The gene calls are TRBV7-9 and TRBJ1-1, with D perhaps TRBD1 (5 bases). The CDR3 consists of 14 residues. V lost 5 bases and J lost 6, with 16 bases in between. Germline lookup yields CDR1 SEHNR and CDR2 FQNEAQ (reference sequence). CDR3 loop: CASSPMGDSAEAFF. The CDR3 DNA reads TGTGCCAGCAGCCCCATGGGGGATAGCGCTGAAGCTTTCTTT.

V usage is TRBV29-1 and J usage is TRBJ2-7; 8 bases agree with TRBD2. The CDR3 spans 14 residues. The trim removed 0 bases at V and 6 bases at J, leaving 7 bases unmatched. In germline, CDR1 is SQVTM, CDR2 ANQGSEA. The CDR3: CSVEDPSGSSEQYF. DNA of the CDR3: TGCAGCGTTGAAGATCCGAGCGGGAGCTCCGAGCAGTACTTC.

About this clone: This likely reflects a read error, since a far larger clone is one base away. V is TRBV10-1 and J is TRBJ1-3; D call uncertain. The CDR3 extends over 16 amino acids. Looked up from germline, CDR1 is WNHNN and CDR2 is SYGVQD (reference sequence). The CDR3 loop is CASSEYLTDSGNTICF. The DNA of the CDR3 is TGCGCCAGCAGTGAATACTTGACGGACTCTGGAAACACCATATGTTTT.

The chain links TRBV4-1 to TRBJ1-5, with a tentative D call TRBD1 (6 bases). V was shortened by 0 bases and J by 6 bases, with 15 bases between the two germline ends. The CDR3 sequence is 16 residues long. Germline loops: CDR1 MGHRA, CDR2 YSYEKL. CDR3: CASSQDRGGSRQPQHF. DNA for the CDR3: TGCGCCAGCAGCCAAGACAGGGGAGGGAGTCGTCAGCCCCAGCATTTT.

The V call is TRBV10-3, the J call TRBJ2-7; TRBD1 matches at 12 bases. CDR3 length: 16 residues. CDR1 is ENHRY and CDR2 is SYGVKD in the germline V gene. With 6 bases clipped from V and 1 base from J, the junction kept 7 bases outside the gene matches. The CDR3 here is CAIRERDRGPSYEQYF. The CDR3, as DNA: TGTGCCATCAGAGAGCGGGACAGGGGGCCTTCCTACGAGCAGTACTTC.

The J gene is TRBJ2-2, the V gene TRBV21-1; TRBD1 reflects the table's D call only, with no check against the DNA. TRBV21-1 is deemed a pseudogene. The CDR3 has 17 residues. The CDR3: CASSKVIDRRNTGELFF. In DNA, the CDR3 is TGTGCCAGCAGCAAAGTAATTGACAGGAGGAACACCGGGGAGCTGTTTTTT.

As concerns this clone: Distinct nucleotide sequences in the sample also encode this CDR3. V is TRBV18 and J is TRBJ2-7, with D perhaps matching TRBD2 (6 bases). CDR3 length equals 17 residues. The V gene's germline CDR1 is KGHSH and CDR2 LQKENI. V was trimmed by 0 bases and J by 0 bases, leaving 15 bases between them. This chain's CDR3 is CASSPPAGGLSSYEQYF. For the CDR3, the DNA is TGTGCCAGCTCACCACCGGCTGGGGGGTTATCCTCCTACGAGCAGTACTTC. The full variable domain, its missing parts supplied by reference TRBV18 and TRBJ2-7, is NAGVMQNPRHLVRRRGQEARLRCSPMKGHSHVYWYRQLPEEGLKFMVYLQKENIIDESGMPKERFSAEFPKEGPSILRIQQVVRGDSAAYFCASSPPAGGLSSYEQYFGPGTRLTVT.

The chain uses TRBV5-6 and TRBJ1-5; the D gene is possibly TRBD1 (6 bases). The CDR3 has 14 amino acids. The germline gives CDR1 SGHDT, CDR2 YYEEEE. V gave up 3 bases and J gave up 7 bases, with 14 bases separating them. CDR3 residues: CASSWGQGRQPQHF. The CDR3 nucleotides read TGTGCCAGCAGCTGGGGGCAGGGGAGGCAGCCCCAGCATTTT.

This clone was seen more than once but under ten times. The chain employs TRBV5-1 and TRBJ1-1; 7 positions match TRBD1. The CDR3 consists of 16 residues. From germline, CDR1 is SGHRS and CDR2 YFSETQ. V dropped 4 bases and J dropped 5; count of bases not matched to a gene: 14. CDR3 in DNA: TGCGCCAGCAGCCACCCATCAGGGGGGCGGGATACTGAAGCTTTCTTT. It encodes CASSHPSGGRDTEAFF.

The genes are TRBV21-1 and TRBJ2-5. TRBV21-1 is a pseudogene locus. The length of the CDR3 is 13 residues. DNA for the CDR3: TGTGCCAGCAGCATAGGACCGCAAGAGACCCAGTACTTC. Its protein is CASSIGPQETQYF.

This clone appeared once. This chain connects TRBV14 to TRBJ2-7; D is undetermined. The ends were cut back, 5 bases at V and 3 bases at J, with 11 bases in the middle. The CDR3 loop spans 13 amino acids. CDR1 is SGHDN and CDR2 is FVKESK in the germline V gene. CDR3 region: CASSYVRNYEQYF. Here the CDR3 DNA reads TGTGCCAGCAGCTATGTACGGAACTACGAGCAGTACTTC.

The sample holds many counts of this clone. The chain employs TRBV6-4 and TRBJ1-5; D uncertain. The V and J ends lost 2 bases and 1 base respectively, with 6 bases between them. CDR1 MRHNA and CDR2 SNTAGT come from the germline V gene. The CDR3 spans 14 residues. The CDR3 DNA is TGTGCCAGCAGTGACCAGCCGAGCAATCAGCCCCAGCATTTT. It encodes CASSDQPSNQPQHF.

The V call is TRBV15, the J call TRBJ1-1; D uncertain. The germline gives CDR1 LNHNV, CDR2 YYDKDF (reference sequence). The CDR3 is 14 amino acids. V lost 5 bases and J lost 0, with 10 bases in between. In DNA form, the CDR3 reads TGTGCCACCAGCTTACAGACCCTGAACACTGAAGCTTTCTTT. Translating it yields CATSLQTLNTEAFF.

J is TRBJ2-1 and V is TRBV7-3; D is unresolved. The CDR3 runs to 15 residues. V gave up 0 bases and J gave up 10 bases, with 16 bases separating them. The V gene's germline CDR1 is SGHTA and CDR2 FQGTGA. CDR3 loop: CASSLTRAQPMEQFF. The DNA for the CDR3 is TGTGCCAGCAGCTTAACCCGGGCTCAACCTATGGAGCAGTTCTTC.